Detailed here is one T cell receptor beta chain. This record belongs to a study of beta chain features in type 1 diabetes. Study details: Patients did not differ from healthy donors in age, gender or cell yield. Analysis included around 99,000,000 sorted cells drawn from all samples.

What was sequenced were expressed TCRB transcripts, since all of the isolated RNA had been reverse transcribed. Assay used: immunoSEQ multiplex PCR; TCRdb lists only in-frame clones, some missing. Of about 620,000 clones in the sample, about a sixth were seen once. Deletions cut 0 bases from V and 5 bases from J, with 11 bases between. This CDR3 comprises 14 residues. The V gene's germline CDR1 is SGHNT and CDR2 YYREEE (reference sequence). This sequence was found in a man aged 18 to 29 in good health. Sequences were obtained from naive CD4+ T cells from blood. This chain connects TRBV5-4 to TRBJ1-1; a possible D gene is TRBD1 (6 bases). This CDR3 is CASSLGGGPTEAFF. In nucleotides, the CDR3 is TGTGCCAGCAGCTTGGGCGGGGGGCCTACTGAAGCTTTCTTT. The complete variable domain, with remaining parts taken from reference TRBV5-4 and TRBJ1-1, reads ETGVTQSPTHLIKTRGQQVTLRCSSQSGHNTVSWYQQALGQGPQFIFQYYREEENGRGNFPPRFSGLQFPNYSSELNVNALELDDSALYLCASSLGGGPTEAFFGQGTRLTVV.